The 4 T cell receptor beta chains below were found in one sample sequenced in a study of follicular helper T cells after annual influenza vaccination. The data were produced by immunoSEQ multiplex PCR, yet TCRdb's version contains in-frame clones alone and is incomplete. This table has some 14,000 clones, more than 65% appearing once. The time point denotes: 2015-2016 season, pre-vaccination. The specimen was CXCR5- memory CD4+ T cells sorted from blood, collected on the day of influenza vaccination. Receptor source: an adult who received the influenza vaccine.

This clone was counted only a few times. This chain joins TRBV28 and TRBJ1-6; D unclear. Germline V lookup: CDR1 MDHEN, CDR2 SYDVKM. Trimming pared 6 bases from V and 9 bases from J, leaving 12 bases between. CDR3 size: 13 residues. CDR3 nucleotide sequence: TGTGCCAGCAGCGCGGCCCGTGGTTCACCCCTCCACTTT. The encoded protein is CASSAARGSPLHF.

This sequence joins TRBV11-2 and TRBJ1-2, with TRBD1 as a possible D gene (5 bases). Germline V lookup: CDR1 SGHAT, CDR2 FQNNGV. CDR3 length: 14 residues. Trimming took 2 bases from V and 3 from J, leaving 10 bases between them. The CDR3, as DNA: TGTGCCAGCAGCTTATTTGACAGTGACTATGGCTACACCTTC. This sequence encodes CASSLFDSDYGYTF.

CDR3 sequence (DNA): TGCGCCAGCAGTGATTTTTGGGGGCCTGGAAACACCATATATTTT. Translation: CASSDFWGPGNTIYF. The chain recombines TRBV10-1 with TRBJ1-3; TRBD1 might be the D (6 bases). The ends were cut back, 3 bases at V and 2 bases at J, with 11 bases in the middle. There are 15 residues in the CDR3. Germline lookup yields CDR1 WNHNN and CDR2 SYGVQD (reference sequence).

The V and J genes are TRBV4-1 and TRBJ1-6; D uncertain. In germline, CDR1 is MGHRA, CDR2 YSYEKL. The CDR3 consists of 12 residues. V lost 1 base to trimming and J lost 9 bases, with 4 bases between them. The CDR3 sequence: CASSQVGSPLHF. In DNA, the CDR3 is TGCGCCAGCAGCCAAGTGGGTTCACCCCTCCACTTT.